The clone carrying this T cell receptor beta chain appeared a few times. One end of the junction is discordant with germline, which a read error may explain. Looked up from germline, CDR1 is SGHRS and CDR2 is YFSETQ. The CDR3 sequence is 14 residues long. The data stem from a study of blood T cells in healthy people across ages. Sample-barcoded 5' priming and a J-beta primer mix drove a second PCR of about 6 to 11 cycles. MiXCR, applied by TCRdb to the 5' RACE reads, yields one record per CDR3 protein. The sample lists 1.5 million to 2 million distinct CDR3 sequences; approximately 28% were seen once.

The chain links TRBV5-1 to TRBJ2-3; D remains ambiguous. The clonotype comes from a woman under 40 in good health. Sequenced sample: blood. The CDR3 sequence is CASSLEVSTDTRYF. For the CDR3, the DNA is TGCGCCAGCAGCTTGGAAGTTAGCACAGATACGCGGTATTTT.